This T cell receptor (beta chain) was observed in a study of cytomegalovirus exposure and HLA in healthy donors. About the study: Approximately 180 million T cells yielded approximately 100 million unique TCR beta sequences, as an earlier analysis found.

Study-wide findings and caveats: In a later analysis, across HLA loci, associated TCR counts were highest for DRB1, lowest for HLA-C.

With respect to this clone: Its antigen remains unidentified. The CDR3 does not close with the conserved phenylalanine or tryptophan, likely indicating a read error.

PCR involved 60 Vbeta and 13 Jbeta primers. TCRdb keeps only in-frame clones here, not all; method: immunoSEQ multiplex PCR. The sample contains 200,000 to 250,000 clones, more than 75% of which appear only once. The germline gives CDR1 SGHVS, CDR2 FNYEAQ. The CDR3 is made up of 15 amino acids. Trimming at V came to 1 base and at J to 3 bases, leaving 4 bases not matched to a gene. This chain joins TRBV7-6 and TRBJ2-7; TRBD2 aligns across 9 bases. Sequenced input: PBMCs. The origin of this receptor is a human donor in good health. For the CDR3, the DNA is TGTGCCAGCAGCTTAGTTAGCGGGAGTGGCTACGAGCAGTACCTC. It is translated as CASSLVSGSGYEQYL.